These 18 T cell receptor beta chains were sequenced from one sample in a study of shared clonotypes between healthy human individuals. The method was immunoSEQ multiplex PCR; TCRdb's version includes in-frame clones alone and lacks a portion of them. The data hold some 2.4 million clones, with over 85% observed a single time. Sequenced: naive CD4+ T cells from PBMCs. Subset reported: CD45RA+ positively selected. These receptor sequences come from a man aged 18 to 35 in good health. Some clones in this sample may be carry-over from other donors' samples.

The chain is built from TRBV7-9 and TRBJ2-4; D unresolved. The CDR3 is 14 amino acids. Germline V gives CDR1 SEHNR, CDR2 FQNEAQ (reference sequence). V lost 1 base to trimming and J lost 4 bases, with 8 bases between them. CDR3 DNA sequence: TGTGCCAGCAGCTTAGGAGAAGATAAAAACATTCAGTACTTC. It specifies CASSLGEDKNIQYF. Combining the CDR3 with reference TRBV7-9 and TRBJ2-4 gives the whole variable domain DTGVSQNPRHKITKRGQNVTFRCDPISEHNRLYWYRQTLGQGPEFLTYFQNEAQLEKSRLLSDRFSAERPKGSFSTLEIQRTEQGDSAMYLCASSLGEDKNIQYFGAGTRLSVL.

The CDR3 bases are TGTGCCAGCAGCTTCGGTCTCGGGGAGCTGTTTTTT. This gives the protein CASSFGLGELFF. The rearrangement joins TRBV7-2 to TRBJ2-2; no firm D call. The germline gives CDR1 SGHTA, CDR2 FQGNSA. The V end lost 3 bases, the J end lost 7 bases, and 6 bases lay between the germline ends. CDR3 length: 12 residues.

The CDR3 region has the DNA TGTGGTACTTCTAGCGGGAGGGCCGGCTCCTACAATGAGCAGTTCTTC. Translation gives CGTSSGRAGSYNEQFF. The rearrangement joins TRBV28 to TRBJ2-1; TRBD2 matches at 12 bases. The CDR3 is made up of 16 amino acids. CDR1 is MDHEN, CDR2 SYDVKM, per germline.

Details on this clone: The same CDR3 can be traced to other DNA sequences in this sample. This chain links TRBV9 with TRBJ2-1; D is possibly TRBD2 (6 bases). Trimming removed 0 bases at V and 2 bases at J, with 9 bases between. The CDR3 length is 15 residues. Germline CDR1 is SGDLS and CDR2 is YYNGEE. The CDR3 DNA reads TGTGCCAGCAGCGTAGCCGGGAGCCCCTACAATGAGCAGTTCTTC. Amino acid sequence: CASSVAGSPYNEQFF.

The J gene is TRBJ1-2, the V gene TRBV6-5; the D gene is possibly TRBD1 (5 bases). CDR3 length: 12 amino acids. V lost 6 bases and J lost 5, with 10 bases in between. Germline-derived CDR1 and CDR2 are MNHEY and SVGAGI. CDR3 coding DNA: TGTGCCAGCAGAACCAGGGATTATGGCTACACCTTC. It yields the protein CASRTRDYGYTF.

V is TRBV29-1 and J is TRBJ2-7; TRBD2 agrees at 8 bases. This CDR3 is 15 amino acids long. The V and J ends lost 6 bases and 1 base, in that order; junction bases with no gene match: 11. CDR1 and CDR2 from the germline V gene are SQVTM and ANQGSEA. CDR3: CSVLKSGRFSYEQYF. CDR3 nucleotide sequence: TGCAGCGTCCTTAAGAGCGGGAGATTTTCCTACGAGCAGTACTTC.

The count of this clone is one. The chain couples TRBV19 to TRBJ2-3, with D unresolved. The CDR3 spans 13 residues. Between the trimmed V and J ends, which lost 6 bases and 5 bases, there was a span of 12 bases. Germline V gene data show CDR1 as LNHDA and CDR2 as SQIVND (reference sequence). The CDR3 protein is CASRPPQRDTQYF. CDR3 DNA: TGTGCCAGTAGACCTCCACAGAGAGATACGCAGTATTTT.

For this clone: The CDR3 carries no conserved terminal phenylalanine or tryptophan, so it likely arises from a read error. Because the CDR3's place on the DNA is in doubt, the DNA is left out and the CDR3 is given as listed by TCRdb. This chain's CDR3 is CASSLTTSGNITL. The chain has TRBV5-1 and TRBJ2-3; the listed D gene, TRBD2, was not tested against the DNA. Both ends counted, the CDR3 spans 13 residues. Germline loops: CDR1 SGHRS, CDR2 YFSETQ.

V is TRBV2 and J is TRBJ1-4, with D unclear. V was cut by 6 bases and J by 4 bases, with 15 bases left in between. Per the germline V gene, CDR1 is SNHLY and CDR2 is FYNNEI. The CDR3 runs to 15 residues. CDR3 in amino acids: CASSYRAASNEKLFF. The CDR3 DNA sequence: TGTGCCAGCAGCTACCGGGCGGCCAGTAATGAAAAACTGTTTTTT.

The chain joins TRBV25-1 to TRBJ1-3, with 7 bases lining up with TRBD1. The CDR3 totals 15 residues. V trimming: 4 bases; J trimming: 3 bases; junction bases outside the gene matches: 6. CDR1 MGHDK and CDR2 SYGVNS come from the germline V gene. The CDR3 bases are TGTGCCAGCAGTGGATACACAGGGGATGGAAACACCATATATTTT. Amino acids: CASSGYTGDGNTIYF.

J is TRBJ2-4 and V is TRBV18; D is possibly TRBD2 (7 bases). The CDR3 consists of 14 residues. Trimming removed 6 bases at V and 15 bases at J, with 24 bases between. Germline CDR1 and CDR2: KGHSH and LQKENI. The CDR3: CASSLGRGAELLYF. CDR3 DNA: TGTGCCAGCTCTCTGGGCCGGGGGGCTGAATTACTGTACTTC.

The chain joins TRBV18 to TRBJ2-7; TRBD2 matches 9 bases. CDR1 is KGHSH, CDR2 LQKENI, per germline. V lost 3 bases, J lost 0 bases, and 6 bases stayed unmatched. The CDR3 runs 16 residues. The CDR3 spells CASSPTLAGFSYEQYF. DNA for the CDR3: TGTGCCAGCTCACCGACCCTAGCGGGATTCTCCTACGAGCAGTACTTC.

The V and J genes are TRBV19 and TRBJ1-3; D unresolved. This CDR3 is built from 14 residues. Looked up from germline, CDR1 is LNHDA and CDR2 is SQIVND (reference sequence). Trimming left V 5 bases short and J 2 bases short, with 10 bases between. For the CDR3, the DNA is TGTGCCAGTAGTCCAACTACAACTGGAAACACCATATATTTT. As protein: CASSPTTTGNTIYF.

The CDR3 sequence: CASRLEGGGEAFF. Written as DNA, the CDR3 is TGTGCAAGTCGCTTAGAAGGGGGCGGTGAAGCTTTCTTT. The J gene is TRBJ1-1, the V gene TRBV12-2; the tabulated D call, TRBD1, remains unverified against the DNA. TRBV12-2 is shown as a pseudogene. This CDR3 has 13 residues.

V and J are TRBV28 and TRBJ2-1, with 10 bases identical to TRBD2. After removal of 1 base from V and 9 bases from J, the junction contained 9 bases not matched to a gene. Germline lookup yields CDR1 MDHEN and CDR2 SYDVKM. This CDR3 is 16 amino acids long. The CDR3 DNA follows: TGTGCCAGCAGTTTATTTCCTAGCGGGAGTTTGGGTGAGCAGTTCTTC. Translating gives CASSLFPSGSLGEQFF.

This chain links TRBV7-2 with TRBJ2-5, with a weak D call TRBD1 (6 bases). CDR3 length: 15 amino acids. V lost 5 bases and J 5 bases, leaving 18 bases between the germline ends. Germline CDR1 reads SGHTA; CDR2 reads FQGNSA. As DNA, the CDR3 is TGTGCCAGCAGCCTCACCGGGACACCTCAGGAGACCCAGTACTTC. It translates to CASSLTGTPQETQYF.

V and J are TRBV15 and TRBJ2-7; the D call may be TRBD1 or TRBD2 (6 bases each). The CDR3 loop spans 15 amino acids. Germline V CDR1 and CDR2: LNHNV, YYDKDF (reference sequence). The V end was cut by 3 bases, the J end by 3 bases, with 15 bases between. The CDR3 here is CATSRRGDGGYEQYF. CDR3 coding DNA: TGTGCCACCAGCAGGAGGGGGGACGGAGGCTACGAGCAGTACTTC. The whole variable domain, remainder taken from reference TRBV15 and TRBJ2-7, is DAMVIQNPRYQVTQFGKPVTLSCSQTLNHNVMYWYQQKSSQAPKLLFHYYDKDFNNEADTPDNFQSRRPNTSFCFLDIRSPGLGDTAMYLCATSRRGDGGYEQYFGPGTRLTVT.

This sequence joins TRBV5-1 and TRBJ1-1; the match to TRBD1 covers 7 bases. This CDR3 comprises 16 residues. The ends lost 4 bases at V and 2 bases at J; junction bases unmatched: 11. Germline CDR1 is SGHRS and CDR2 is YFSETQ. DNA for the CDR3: TGCGCCAGCAGCCGAGACGCGACAGGGCGCAACACTGAAGCTTTCTTT. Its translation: CASSRDATGRNTEAFF.